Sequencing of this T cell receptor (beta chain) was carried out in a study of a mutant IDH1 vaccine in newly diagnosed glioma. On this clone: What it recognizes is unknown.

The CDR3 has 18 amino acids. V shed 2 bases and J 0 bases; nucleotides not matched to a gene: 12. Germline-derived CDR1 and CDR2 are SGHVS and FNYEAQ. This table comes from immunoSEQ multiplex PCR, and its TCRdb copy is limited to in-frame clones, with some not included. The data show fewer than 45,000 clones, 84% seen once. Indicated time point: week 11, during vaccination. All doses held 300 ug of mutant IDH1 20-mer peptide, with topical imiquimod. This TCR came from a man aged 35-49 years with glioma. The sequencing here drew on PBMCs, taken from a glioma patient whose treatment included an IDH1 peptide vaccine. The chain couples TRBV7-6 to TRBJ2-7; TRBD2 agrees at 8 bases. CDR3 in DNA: TGTGCCAGCAGCTTATTTGTATCGGGAGGGGCGAACTCCTACGAGCAGTACTTC. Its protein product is CASSLFVSGGANSYEQYF.